A single sample is the source of the 17 T cell receptor beta chains below, sequenced in a study of memory CD4+ T cells and cytomegalovirus serostatus. Single viable CD3+CD4+CD8-CD45RO+ cells were sorted as the memory CD4+ T cells. The assay was immunoSEQ multiplex PCR, and TCRdb's table has in-frame clones only and misses some. The sample holds roughly 50,000 clones, around 82% seen once. Sequenced material: memory CD4+ T cells from blood. Receptors originate from an adult in good health and CMV-seronegative. Some clones in this sample may be carry-over from other donors' samples.

The J gene is TRBJ2-1, the V gene TRBV18, with 12 positions matching TRBD2. From germline, CDR1 is KGHSH and CDR2 LQKENI. Trimming removed 6 bases from V and 4 bases from J; junction bases left unmatched: 4. The CDR3 has 15 residues. The chain's CDR3 is CASSTSGSPYNEQFF. The CDR3 DNA reads as TGTGCCAGCTCGACTAGCGGGAGTCCTTACAATGAGCAGTTCTTC.

The genes are TRBV18 and TRBJ1-1, with a tentative D call TRBD1 (5 bases). The CDR3 length is 13 residues. Germline lookup yields CDR1 KGHSH and CDR2 LQKENI. V gave up 1 base and J gave up 3 bases, with 6 bases separating them. CDR3: CASSPLQDTEAFF. The DNA for the CDR3 is TGTGCCAGCTCACCACTACAGGACACTGAAGCTTTCTTT.

This chain links TRBV5-5 with TRBJ1-2, with a tentative D call TRBD1 (5 bases). The CDR3 consists of 14 residues. Per the germline V gene, CDR1 is SGHKS and CDR2 is YYEKEE (reference sequence). With 5 bases removed from V and 3 bases from J, the gap between germline ends came to 14 bases. As DNA, the CDR3 is TGTGCCAGCAGTATGGGGCTCTGGGACTATGGCTACACCTTC. It yields the protein CASSMGLWDYGYTF.

The chain couples TRBV18 to TRBJ2-2; D remains unclear. Germline V lookup: CDR1 KGHSH, CDR2 LQKENI. V lost 1 base and J lost 6, with 6 bases in between. The CDR3 contains 13 residues. In nucleotides, the CDR3 is TGTGCCAGCTCACCACTTAGTCCCGGGGAGCTGTTTTTT. Protein product: CASSPLSPGELFF.

This rearrangement joins TRBV28 to TRBJ2-5; possible D gene TRBD2, 6 bases. Trimming shortened V by 7 bases and J by 4 bases, and 19 bases separated the two germline ends. Per the germline V gene, CDR1 is MDHEN and CDR2 is SYDVKM. This CDR3 has 15 amino acids. The CDR3 here is CASNDPGSGRETQYF. CDR3 DNA: TGTGCCAGCAACGATCCCGGCAGCGGGCGAGAGACCCAGTACTTC.

This chain uses TRBV6-5 with TRBJ2-7; D gene unclear. CDR3 length: 16 residues. The germline gives CDR1 MNHEY, CDR2 SVGAGI. The ends were cut back, 2 bases at V and 4 bases at J, with 18 bases in the middle. The CDR3 region is CASSYTHSYGFYEQYF. The CDR3, as DNA: TGTGCCAGCAGTTACACGCACTCCTATGGATTTTACGAGCAGTACTTC.

The CDR3 nucleotides read TGTGCCAGCAGTCTCGGACAGGGGGTGAGGGAGCAGTACTTC. Its translation is CASSLGQGVREQYF. The chain employs TRBV28 and TRBJ2-7, with TRBD1 matching 10 bases. Germline-derived CDR1 and CDR2 are MDHEN and SYDVKM. V trimming: 5 bases; J trimming: 7 bases; junction bases outside the gene matches: 8. CDR3 length: 14 amino acids.

This chain joins TRBV5-4 and TRBJ1-4; D gene uncertain. V lost 5 bases and J lost 7, with 15 bases in between. CDR3 length: 14 residues. Germline-derived CDR1 and CDR2 are SGHNT and YYREEE (reference sequence). CDR3 DNA sequence: TGTGCCAGCAGTTTTACGGGTGGAAGTGAAAAACTGTTTTTT. This encodes CASSFTGGSEKLFF.

This clone is labeled medium-sized. V gene TRBV1 combines with J gene TRBJ2-7. TRBV1 is deemed a pseudogene. This CDR3 is 16 amino acids long. The CDR3 DNA sequence: TGCACCAGCAGCCCCAATAACCGCGACCTGCCCTACGAGCAGTACTTC. It encodes CTSSPNNRDLPYEQYF.

This clone occurred once. The chain has TRBV18 and TRBJ1-1; 9 bases are shared with TRBD1. The CDR3 extends over 13 amino acids. Per germline, CDR1 KGHSH and CDR2 LQKENI. The J segment lost 6 bases and the V segment lost 4 bases, leaving 3 bases of the junction unmatched. The CDR3 DNA reads as TGTGCCAGCTCACGGGACAGGGACGCTGAAGCTTTCTTT. This sequence encodes CASSRDRDAEAFF.

This sequence joins TRBV4-3 and TRBJ2-3; TRBD2 matches at 8 bases. There are 15 residues in the CDR3. Germline V lookup: CDR1 LGHNA, CDR2 YSLEER. J was trimmed by 3 bases and V by 1 base; bases with no gene match: 3. CDR3 DNA sequence: TGCGCCAGCAGCCAAGCAGCGGGGGAAACAGATACGCAGTATTTT. Translated, it gives CASSQAAGETDTQYF.

This clone was seen just once. As DNA, the CDR3 is TGTGCCAGTAGTATCCGGGACAGGGGATCCCCCTACGAGCAGTACTTC. It is translated as CASSIRDRGSPYEQYF. This rearrangement joins TRBV19 to TRBJ2-7, with 10 bases aligning to TRBD1. Germline values: CDR1 LNHDA, CDR2 SQIVND (reference sequence). The junction had 7 bases not matched to a gene; V was cut back by 3 bases and J by 2 bases. The CDR3 is 16 amino acids.

V gene TRBV5-4 combines with J gene TRBJ2-7, with 10 positions matching TRBD2. With 5 bases clipped from V and 5 bases from J, the junction kept 10 bases outside the gene matches. Germline loops: CDR1 SGHNT, CDR2 YYREEE (reference sequence). The CDR3 contains 15 residues. This CDR3 is CASRPASGSRDEQYF. The CDR3 DNA reads TGTGCCAGCAGGCCCGCTAGCGGGAGCCGGGACGAGCAGTACTTC.

The V call is TRBV5-6, the J call TRBJ2-1, with 8 bases that match TRBD2. Germline loops: CDR1 SGHDT, CDR2 YYEEEE. The V gene end was trimmed by 6 bases and the J gene end by 4 bases; junction bases not matched to a gene: 3. This CDR3 has 13 amino acids. CDR3 nucleotide sequence: TGTGCCAGCACCGGCGGGAGGTACAATGAGCAGTTCTTC. Its translation: CASTGGRYNEQFF. The whole variable domain, remainder taken from reference TRBV5-6 and TRBJ2-1, is DAGVTQSPTHLIKTRGQQVTLRCSPKSGHDTVSWYQQALGQGPQFIFQYYEEEERQRGNFPDRFSGHQFPNYSSELNVNALLLGDSALYLCASTGGRYNEQFFGPGTRLTVL.

The rearrangement joins TRBV18 to TRBJ1-1; D is unresolved. V was clipped by 3 bases and J by 0 bases, with 5 bases between them. Per germline, CDR1 KGHSH and CDR2 LQKENI. The CDR3 length is 13 residues. The CDR3: CASSPSMNTEAFF. The CDR3 DNA reads TGTGCCAGCTCACCGTCCATGAACACTGAAGCTTTCTTT. The whole variable domain, remainder taken from reference TRBV18 and TRBJ1-1, is NAGVMQNPRHLVRRRGQEARLRCSPMKGHSHVYWYRQLPEEGLKFMVYLQKENIIDESGMPKERFSAEFPKEGPSILRIQQVVRGDSAAYFCASSPSMNTEAFFGQGTRLTVV.

The chain uses TRBV7-3 and TRBJ2-1; 9 positions match TRBD2. CDR1 is SGHTA and CDR2 is FQGTGA in the germline V gene. The V segment lost 5 bases and the J segment 5 bases; nucleotides outside the gene matches: 7. The CDR3 length is 15 residues. DNA for the CDR3: TGTGCCAGCAGCCGCATAGCGGGAGTGAACAATGAGCAGTTCTTC. Its translation: CASSRIAGVNNEQFF.

The chain carries TRBV29-1 and TRBJ1-1; no firm D call. Trimming took off 5 bases at V and 3 bases at J, with 19 bases between the two ends. The V gene's germline CDR1 is SQVTM and CDR2 ANQGSEA. The CDR3 totals 15 residues. The CDR3 sequence: CSVKGGYLRDTEAFF. CDR3 bases: TGCAGCGTTAAGGGCGGGTACCTACGCGACACTGAAGCTTTCTTT. The full variable domain, rest sourced from reference TRBV29-1 and TRBJ1-1, is SAVISQKPSRDICQRGTSLTIQCQVDSQVTMMFWYRQQPGQSLTLIATANQGSEATYESGFVIDKFPISRPNLTFSTLTVSNMSPEDSSIYLCSVKGGYLRDTEAFFGQGTRLTVV.